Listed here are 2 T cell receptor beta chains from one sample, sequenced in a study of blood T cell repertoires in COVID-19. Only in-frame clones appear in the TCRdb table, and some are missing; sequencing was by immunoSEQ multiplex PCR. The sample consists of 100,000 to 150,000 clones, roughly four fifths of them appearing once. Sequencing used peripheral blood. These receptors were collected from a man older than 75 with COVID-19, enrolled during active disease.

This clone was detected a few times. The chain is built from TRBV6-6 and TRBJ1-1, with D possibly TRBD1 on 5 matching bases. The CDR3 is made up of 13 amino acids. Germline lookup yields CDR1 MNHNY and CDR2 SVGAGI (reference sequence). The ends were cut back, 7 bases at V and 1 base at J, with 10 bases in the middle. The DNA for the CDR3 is TGTGCCAGCATCTTAACAGGGAACACTGAAGCTTTCTTT. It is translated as CASILTGNTEAFF.

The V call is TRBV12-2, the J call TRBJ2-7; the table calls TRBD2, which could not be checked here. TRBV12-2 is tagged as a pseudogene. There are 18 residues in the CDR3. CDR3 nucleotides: TGTGCAAGTCGCTTAGAAGGTAGACTAGCGCCCTGCTCCTACGAGCAGTACTTC. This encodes CASRLEGRLAPCSYEQYF.